Following are 9 T cell receptor beta chains from one sample sequenced in a study of regulatory T cells in long-lasting Graves disease. Building the TCR beta libraries relied on iRepertoire HTBI primers, and CDR3 regions underwent Arm-PCR. MiXCR, run by TCRdb on the multiplex PCR reads, gives a single entry per CDR3 protein. The sample carries under 450,000 distinct CDR3 sequences, 16% recorded once. The sample's time point: newly diagnosed GD, antithyroid drugs for less than 3 months. With RNA extracted from PBMCs as input, the TCR library was made. The sample was also reused in another study, on T cells in Graves' hyperthyroidism and ophthalmopathy.

Sequencing used peripheral blood mononuclear cells (PBMCs), obtained at new diagnosis, from a patient treated with antithyroid drugs. The receptor set was obtained from a young woman with Graves disease.

A note on this clonotype: This clone may be a read error of a much larger clone one base away. This CDR3 reads CASNQWVGAQPQHF. The CDR3 DNA is TGTGCCAGCAACCAATGGGTGGGGGCGCAGCCCCAGCATTTT. V usage is TRBV28 and J usage is TRBJ1-5, with D perhaps TRBD1 (6 bases). The CDR3 covers 14 residues. Trimming took off 7 bases at V and 7 bases at J, with 17 bases between the two ends. Per the germline V gene, CDR1 is MDHEN and CDR2 is SYDVKM.

A note on this clonotype: It may be a read error: a sequence one base away is much more abundant. The rearrangement uses TRBV30 and TRBJ1-6; the match to TRBD1 covers 7 bases. The trim removed 3 bases at V and 8 bases at J, leaving 10 bases unmatched. Germline V gene data show CDR1 as GTSNPN and CDR2 as SVGIG (reference sequence). The CDR3 is 15 amino acids. The CDR3 loop is CAWRRRRGRDSPLHF. The DNA for the CDR3 is TGTGCCTGGAGGCGGAGGAGGGGGCGGGATTCACCCCTCCACTTT. The full variable domain, rest sourced from reference TRBV30 and TRBJ1-6, is SQTIHQWPATLVQPVGSPLSLECTVEGTSNPNLYWYRQAAGRGLQLLFYSVGIGQISSEVPQNLSASRPQDRQFILSSKKLLLSDSGFYLCAWRRRRGRDSPLHFGNGTRLTVT.

This clonotype was counted at least ten times. This chain joins TRBV6-1 and TRBJ2-1; maybe TRBD2 (5 bases). The CDR3 sequence is 11 residues long. Germline V gives CDR1 MNHNS, CDR2 SASEGT. The V end lost 7 bases, the J end lost 5 bases, and 6 bases lay between the germline ends. In nucleotides, the CDR3 is TGTGCCAGCACGAGGGACAATGAGCAGTTCTTC. Encoded protein: CASTRDNEQFF.

Ten or more counts support this clonotype. The junction departs from germline at one end; a sequencing error may be responsible. The rearrangement uses TRBV5-1 and TRBJ1-1; D is unresolved. Germline assignment: CDR1 SGHRS and CDR2 YFSETQ. The CDR3 has 14 amino acids. Here the CDR3 DNA reads TGTGCCAGCAGCACCGGACGGTTGAACACTGAAGCTTTCTTT. This sequence encodes CASSTGRLNTEAFF.

This clonotype was found many times. The chain combines TRBV5-1 with TRBJ2-7; 7 bases agree with TRBD2. Trimming removed 0 bases from V and 3 bases from J; junction bases left unmatched: 6. Germline CDR1 SGHRS, CDR2 YFSETQ. This CDR3 has 15 amino acids. The CDR3 DNA is TGCGCCAGCAGCTTGGAGCCCGGGGGGAGCTACGAGCAGTACTTC. This sequence encodes CASSLEPGGSYEQYF.

This chain connects TRBV12-3 or TRBV12-4 to TRBJ2-6, with D perhaps matching TRBD1 or TRBD2 (6 bases each). The CDR3 is made up of 14 amino acids. V gave up 3 bases and J gave up 4 bases, with 7 bases separating them. The CDR3 protein is CASSLGGGANVLTF. CDR3 DNA sequence: TGTGCCAGCAGTTTGGGGGGCGGGGCCAACGTCCTGACTTTC.

This clonotype occurred many times. This rearrangement joins TRBV15 to TRBJ1-6; no clear D gene. V was cut by 0 bases and J by 9 bases, with 12 bases left in between. The length of the CDR3 is 15 residues. CDR1 is LNHNV and CDR2 is YYDKDF in the germline V gene (reference sequence). The CDR3 nucleotides read TGTGCCACCAGCAGAGATGTCAGCTCAATTTCACCCCTCCACTTT. Protein sequence: CATSRDVSSISPLHF. Supplemented by reference TRBV15 and TRBJ1-6, the full variable domain reads DAMVIQNPRYQVTQFGKPVTLSCSQTLNHNVMYWYQQKSSQAPKLLFHYYDKDFNNEADTPDNFQSRRPNTSFCFLDIRSPGLGDTAMYLCATSRDVSSISPLHFGNGTRLTVT.

This clonotype was seen a handful of times. V is TRBV30 and J is TRBJ1-5; D is undetermined. The CDR3 extends over 13 amino acids. The germline V and J ends were trimmed by 2 bases and 4 bases, with 9 bases remaining between them. CDR1 GTSNPN and CDR2 SVGIG come from the germline V gene (reference sequence). CDR3 protein: CAWSLWENQPQHF. CDR3 bases: TGTGCCTGGAGTCTATGGGAAAATCAGCCCCAGCATTTT.

This clonotype appeared many times. The chain combines TRBV20-1 with TRBJ2-1; the match to TRBD1 covers 10 bases. This CDR3 comprises 13 residues. V dropped 5 bases and J dropped 5; count of bases not matched to a gene: 3. Germline V CDR1 and CDR2: DFQATT, SNEGSKA (reference sequence). The CDR3 bases are TGCAGTGCTTCGGACAGGGGGGACAATGAGCAGTTCTTC. It specifies CSASDRGDNEQFF.